The 13 T cell receptor beta chains below all came from one sample that was sequenced in a study of breast tumors, draining lymph nodes, adjacent tissues. Each CDR3 protein is one row after TCRdb ran MiXCR on the multiplex PCR reads. In the table there are around 300,000 distinct CDR3 sequences, roughly 30% of which are singletons. Breast cancer patients provided tissue from their axillary draining lymph nodes. Specimen: axillary lymph node tissue. These receptors all stem from a female donor with breast cancer. Some clones in this sample may be carry-over from other donors' samples.

The chain combines TRBV7-9 with TRBJ1-1, with D tentatively TRBD1 (6 bases). Germline CDR1 reads SEHNR; CDR2 reads FQNEAQ (reference sequence). V lost 2 bases and J 2 bases, leaving 18 bases between the germline ends. The CDR3 is made up of 17 amino acids. Here the CDR3 reads CASSLNAITGPNTEAFF. The CDR3 DNA reads as TGTGCCAGCAGCTTAAACGCCATTACAGGGCCCAACACTGAAGCTTTCTTT.

The chain couples TRBV6-5 to TRBJ2-7; TRBD1 might be the D (6 bases). The CDR3 spans 15 residues. Trimming took off 4 bases at V and 3 bases at J, with 16 bases between the two ends. CDR1 and CDR2 (germline): MNHEY, SVGAGI. The DNA of the CDR3 is TGTGCCAGCAGTTGGGATCCCGGACAGAACTACGAGCAGTACTTC. Translating it yields CASSWDPGQNYEQYF.

V and J are TRBV11-2 and TRBJ1-3, with D possibly being TRBD1 (5 bases). CDR1 is SGHAT and CDR2 is FQNNGV in the germline V gene. Between the trimmed V and J ends, which lost 1 base and 2 bases, there was a span of 18 bases. The CDR3 is made up of 18 amino acids. CDR3 loop: CASSLAPQGSRTGNTIYF. The CDR3 DNA sequence: TGTGCCAGCAGCTTAGCCCCCCAGGGCTCACGGACTGGAAACACCATATATTTT. The variable domain in full, completed from reference TRBV11-2 and TRBJ1-3, reads EAGVAQSPRYKIIEKRQSVAFWCNPISGHATLYWYQQILGQGPKLLIQFQNNGVVDDSQLPKDRFSAERLKGVDSTLKIQPAKLEDSAVYLCASSLAPQGSRTGNTIYFGEGSWLTVV.

The chain uses TRBV10-3 and TRBJ1-5; 10 bases match TRBD1. Germline loops: CDR1 ENHRY, CDR2 SYGVKD. Trimming at V came to 2 bases and at J to 5 bases, leaving 3 bases not matched to a gene. The CDR3 is 15 residues long. In DNA form, the CDR3 reads TGTGCCATCAGTGAGCCAGGGACAGGGGATCAGCCCCAGCATTTT. Translating it yields CAISEPGTGDQPQHF.

This clonotype was observed a handful of times. This rearrangement joins TRBV30 to TRBJ1-4, with D uncertain. The CDR3 is made up of 14 amino acids. The germline gives CDR1 GTSNPN, CDR2 SVGIG (reference sequence). The V end was cut by 4 bases, the J end by 5 bases, with 14 bases between. CDR3 in amino acids: CAWTLGLRNEKLFF. The CDR3 DNA follows: TGTGCCTGGACCCTTGGGCTAAGGAATGAAAAACTGTTTTTT.

The sample holds many counts of this clonotype. The CDR3 DNA reads as TGCAGTGCCTGGACAGGGGTCGCCTACAATGAGCAGTTCTTC. This encodes CSAWTGVAYNEQFF. V usage is TRBV20-1 and J usage is TRBJ2-1, with TRBD1 matching over 9 bases. Germline CDR1 is DFQATT and CDR2 is SNEGSKA (reference sequence). The junction had 5 bases not matched to a gene; V was cut back by 6 bases and J by 2 bases. The CDR3 sequence is 14 residues long.

Worth noting for this clonotype: A clone one base away is much larger, so this may be a read error. The genes are TRBV6-5 and TRBJ1-5; tentative D call: TRBD1 (6 bases). The CDR3 covers 15 residues. The ends were cut back, 6 bases at V and 5 bases at J, with 17 bases in the middle. Germline V gives CDR1 MNHEY, CDR2 SVGAGI. The CDR3 region has the DNA TGTGCCAGCAGCCCTAAGGGGGTCGGGTATCAGCCCCAGCATTTT. Translating gives CASSPKGVGYQPQHF.

This clonotype has ten or more counts. The chain has TRBV29-1 and TRBJ2-3; D possibly corresponds to TRBD1 (5 bases). The V and J ends lost 3 bases and 5 bases respectively, with 12 bases between them. The CDR3 runs 13 residues. Germline V gene data show CDR1 as SQVTM and CDR2 as ANQGSEA. DNA for the CDR3: TGCAGCGTTGATTTCAGGGTCGGAGATACGCAGTATTTT. Its translation is CSVDFRVGDTQYF.

Comment on this clonotype: A clone one base away is much larger, so this may be a read error. The chain links TRBV29-1 to TRBJ2-7; a weak D match, TRBD2 (6 bases). The CDR3 consists of 13 residues. Germline lookup yields CDR1 SQVTM and CDR2 ANQGSEA. The DNA of the CDR3 is TGCGGCGTTGTTAGGGCGGGAACCTACGAGCAGTACTTC. Protein product: CGVVRAGTYEQYF.

This clonotype was recorded at least ten times. This chain connects TRBV6-1 to TRBJ2-5; D might be TRBD1 or TRBD2, each matching 6 bases. CDR1 MNHNS and CDR2 SASEGT come from the germline V gene. Trimming took off 0 bases at V and 4 bases at J, with 9 bases between the two ends. The CDR3 totals 14 residues. The CDR3 region is CASSEASGAETQYF. The DNA of the CDR3 is TGTGCCAGCAGTGAAGCCTCGGGGGCAGAGACCCAGTACTTC.

This clonotype was seen at least ten times. At one end the junction does not follow the germline gene, possibly because of a read error. V gene TRBV7-7 combines with J gene TRBJ2-2; 10 nucleotides line up with TRBD2. The V gene's germline CDR1 is SSHAT and CDR2 FNYEAQ (reference sequence). The CDR3 runs to 15 residues. The CDR3 protein is CASSLSGRATGELFF. The DNA for the CDR3 is TGTGCTAGCAGCTTAAGCGGGAGGGCCACCGGGGAGCTGTTTTTT.

The sample holds a few counts of this clonotype. This clone may be a read error of a much larger clone one base away. This chain uses TRBV19 with TRBJ2-3; TRBD1 matches 7 bases. This CDR3 region has 14 residues. Looked up from germline, CDR1 is LNHDA and CDR2 is SQIVND (reference sequence). The DNA for the CDR3 is TGTGCCAGTAGTATCCGACAGGGTACAGATACGCGGTATTTT. Protein: CASSIRQGTDTRYF.

The rearrangement uses TRBV27 and TRBJ2-1, with a possible D match to TRBD2 (5 bases). Trimming removed 2 bases from V and 6 bases from J, with 8 bases in between. Germline V gene sequence: CDR1 MNHEY, CDR2 SMNVEV (reference sequence). The CDR3 is made up of 13 amino acids. The CDR3 loop reads CASSLGSGNEQFF. The CDR3 nucleotides are TGTGCCAGCAGTTTAGGGAGCGGCAATGAGCAGTTCTTC.